These 16 T cell receptor beta chains share one sample of origin, sequenced in a study of human thymus T cells. Generated by immunoSEQ multiplex PCR, the TCRdb table keeps only in-frame clones and is missing some. The sample holds about 78,000 clones, 90% to 98% seen once. Resections from corrective heart surgery provided thymus tissue. Sequencing was done on a sample of thymus tissue. These receptors all come from a boy in the first two years of life with a congenital heart defect but otherwise immunologically healthy.

The V gene is TRBV7-2, the J gene TRBJ1-1; D is perhaps TRBD1 (5 bases). Germline V gene data show CDR1 as SGHTA and CDR2 as FQGNSA. Trimming removed 4 bases at V and 4 bases at J, with 16 bases between. The CDR3 has 15 amino acids. CDR3 sequence: CASSYPPGGGTEAFF. In nucleotides, the CDR3 is TGTGCCAGCAGCTATCCACCCGGGGGAGGCACTGAAGCTTTCTTT.

This chain's CDR3 is CASSLARVQRGAAYEQYF. The CDR3 bases are TGTGCCAGCAGCTTAGCGAGGGTGCAGCGGGGGGCCGCCTACGAGCAGTACTTC. The chain recombines TRBV7-2 with TRBJ2-7; 9 nucleotides align to TRBD2. There are 18 residues in the CDR3. CDR1 and CDR2 from the germline V gene are SGHTA and FQGNSA. The V gene end was trimmed by 0 bases and the J gene end by 2 bases; junction bases not matched to a gene: 11.

V gene TRBV7-2 combines with J gene TRBJ1-2, with TRBD1 matching 9 bases. With 4 bases clipped from V and 5 bases from J, the junction kept 14 bases outside the gene matches. The CDR3 has 17 amino acids. The germline gives CDR1 SGHTA, CDR2 FQGNSA. CDR3 bases: TGTGCCAGCAGCTCGACAGGGGGTCTTCCCATTGGGTATGGCTACACCTTC. Encoded protein: CASSSTGGLPIGYGYTF.

The chain couples TRBV28 to TRBJ2-3; D is uncertain. This CDR3 is 14 amino acids long. Germline CDR1 and CDR2: MDHEN and SYDVKM. Between the trimmed V and J ends, which lost 3 bases and 1 base, there was a span of 8 bases. CDR3 protein: CASSFSVRTDTQYF. In DNA, the CDR3 is TGTGCCAGCAGTTTCTCGGTTCGCACAGATACGCAGTATTTT.

Notes on this clone: Other nucleotide sequences in the sample specify the same CDR3. The chain is built from TRBV27 and TRBJ1-5, with D tentatively TRBD1 (5 bases). Germline CDR1 MNHEY, CDR2 SMNVEV (reference sequence). V lost 4 bases and J lost 8, with 12 bases in between. The CDR3 has 13 amino acids. DNA of the CDR3: TGTGCCAGCAGTTCGGGACGGTTAGAGCCCCAGCATTTT. Its translation: CASSSGRLEPQHF.

V usage is TRBV9 and J usage is TRBJ2-3; D is possibly TRBD2 (5 bases). Trimming pared 4 bases from V and 4 bases from J, leaving 13 bases between. This CDR3 region has 14 residues. From germline, CDR1 is SGDLS and CDR2 YYNGEE. Here the CDR3 reads CASSIGSVADTQYF. The CDR3 DNA reads TGTGCCAGCAGCATAGGGAGCGTTGCAGATACGCAGTATTTT.

This clone was found once. The chain combines TRBV14 with TRBJ1-3; maybe TRBD1 (6 bases). The germline gives CDR1 SGHDN, CDR2 FVKESK. Trimming pared 4 bases from V and 3 bases from J, leaving 10 bases between. This CDR3 has 14 amino acids. CDR3 amino acids: CASSPPGHGNTIYF. The CDR3 DNA sequence: TGTGCCAGCAGCCCTCCGGGACATGGAAACACCATATATTTT.

The V gene is TRBV4-1, the J gene TRBJ1-2; 7 bases align to TRBD1. V lost 2 bases to trimming and J lost 6 bases; unmatched junction nucleotides: 12. This CDR3 contains 16 residues. CDR1 is MGHRA and CDR2 is YSYEKL in the germline V gene. As DNA, the CDR3 is TGCGCCAGCAGCCAAACGGAGTCCCGGGACAGTGATGGCTACACCTTC. Amino acids: CASSQTESRDSDGYTF.

The chain couples TRBV28 to TRBJ1-2; D unclear. V lost 3 bases, J lost 7 bases, and 15 bases lay in between. The CDR3 contains 14 residues. Per germline, CDR1 MDHEN and CDR2 SYDVKM. The chain's CDR3 is CASSLGSPYIGYTF. CDR3 nucleotide sequence: TGTGCCAGCAGTTTGGGATCCCCCTATATTGGCTACACCTTC.

The CDR3 is CASGSDRGAIQYF. The CDR3, as DNA: TGTGCTAGTGGTTCGGACAGGGGGGCCATTCAGTACTTC. This chain joins TRBV12-5 and TRBJ2-4; 10 bases map to TRBD1. Trimming at V came to 4 bases and at J to 9 bases, leaving 3 bases not matched to a gene. From germline, CDR1 is LGHNT and CDR2 FRNRAP. The CDR3 contains 13 residues.

The chain couples TRBV28 to TRBJ2-3; D may be TRBD2 (6 bases). Looked up from germline, CDR1 is MDHEN and CDR2 is SYDVKM. The CDR3 runs 18 residues. The ends were cut back, 2 bases at V and 4 bases at J, with 22 bases in the middle. CDR3 residues: CASSLIWGLEGPADTQYF. The CDR3 coding sequence is TGTGCCAGCAGTTTAATTTGGGGACTGGAGGGACCCGCAGATACGCAGTATTTT.

The chain combines TRBV29-1 with TRBJ2-1; 14 bases line up with TRBD2. In germline, CDR1 is SQVTM, CDR2 ANQGSEA. The V segment lost 7 bases and the J segment 4 bases; nucleotides outside the gene matches: 9. CDR3 length: 16 residues. Written as DNA, the CDR3 is TGCAGCGCAAGACTAGCGGGGGGGGTTAAGTACAATGAGCAGTTCTTC. Protein sequence: CSARLAGGVKYNEQFF.

The gene calls are TRBV7-2 and TRBJ2-7; 13 positions match TRBD2. Germline assignment: CDR1 SGHTA and CDR2 FQGNSA. The CDR3 has 15 residues. Trimming at V came to 5 bases and at J to 2 bases, leaving 3 bases not matched to a gene. The CDR3 coding sequence is TGTGCCAGCAGCGGTGGGACTAGCGGGGCCTACGAGCAGTACTTC. Its translation: CASSGGTSGAYEQYF.

The chain recombines TRBV18 with TRBJ2-7; a weak D match, TRBD1 (6 bases). CDR3 size: 16 residues. Per the germline V gene, CDR1 is KGHSH and CDR2 is LQKENI. Trimming removed 5 bases at V and 3 bases at J, with 20 bases between. The CDR3 sequence: CASSSYDRRPGYEQYF. The CDR3 DNA follows: TGTGCCAGCTCATCATATGACAGGCGGCCGGGCTACGAGCAGTACTTC.

V is TRBV11-3 and J is TRBJ2-2, with 10 bases that match TRBD2. The V gene end was trimmed by 1 base and the J gene end by 1 base; junction bases not matched to a gene: 0. From germline, CDR1 is SGHNT and CDR2 YENEEA. The length of the CDR3 is 16 residues. The CDR3 here is CASSLGLAGNTGELFF. For the CDR3, the DNA is TGTGCCAGCAGCTTAGGACTAGCGGGGAACACCGGGGAGCTGTTTTTT.

This rearrangement joins TRBV7-9 to TRBJ1-1; D gene unclear. The length of the CDR3 is 13 residues. CDR1 and CDR2 from the germline V gene are SEHNR and FQNEAQ (reference sequence). V shed 10 bases and J shed 2 bases, with 14 bases lying between them. The CDR3 sequence is CAIPRGDNTEAFF. The CDR3, as DNA: TGTGCCATACCGCGCGGGGATAACACTGAAGCTTTCTTT.